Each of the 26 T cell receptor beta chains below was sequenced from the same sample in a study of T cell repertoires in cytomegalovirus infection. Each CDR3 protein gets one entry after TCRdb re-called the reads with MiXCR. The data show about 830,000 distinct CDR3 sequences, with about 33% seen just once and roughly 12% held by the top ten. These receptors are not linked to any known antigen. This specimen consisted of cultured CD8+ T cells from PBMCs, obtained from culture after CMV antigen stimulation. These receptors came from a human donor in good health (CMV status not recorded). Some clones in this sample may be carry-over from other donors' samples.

This CDR3 is CAVEEGSNQPQHF. The CDR3 nucleotides read TGTGCCGTTGAGGAGGGAAGCAATCAGCCCCAGCATTTT. V usage is TRBV19 and J usage is TRBJ1-5; D gene unclear. V was clipped by 11 bases and J by 1 base, with 12 bases between them. The germline gives CDR1 LNHDA, CDR2 SQIVND (reference sequence). The CDR3 spans 13 residues.

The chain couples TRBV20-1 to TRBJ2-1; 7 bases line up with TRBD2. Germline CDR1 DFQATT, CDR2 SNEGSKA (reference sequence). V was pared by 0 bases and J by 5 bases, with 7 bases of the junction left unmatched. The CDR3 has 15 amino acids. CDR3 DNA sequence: TGCAGTGCTAGAGATGCCCGGGGGACTAACAATGAGCAGTTCTTC. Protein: CSARDARGTNNEQFF.

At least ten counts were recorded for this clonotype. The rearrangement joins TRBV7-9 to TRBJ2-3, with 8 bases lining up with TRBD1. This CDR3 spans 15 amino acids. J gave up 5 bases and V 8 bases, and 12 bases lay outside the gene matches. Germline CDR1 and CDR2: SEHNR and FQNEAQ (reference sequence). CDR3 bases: TGTGCCAGCTATCCAGGGGGCTTAAGTAGAGATACGCAGTATTTT. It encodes CASYPGGLSRDTQYF.

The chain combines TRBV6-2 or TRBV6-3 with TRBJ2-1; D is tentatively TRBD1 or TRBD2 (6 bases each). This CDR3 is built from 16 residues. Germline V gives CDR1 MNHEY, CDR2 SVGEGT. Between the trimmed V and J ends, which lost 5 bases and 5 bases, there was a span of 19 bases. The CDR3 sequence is CASSLGGPVGNNEQFF. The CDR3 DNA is TGTGCCAGCAGTCTAGGGGGGCCCGTCGGAAACAATGAGCAGTTCTTC.

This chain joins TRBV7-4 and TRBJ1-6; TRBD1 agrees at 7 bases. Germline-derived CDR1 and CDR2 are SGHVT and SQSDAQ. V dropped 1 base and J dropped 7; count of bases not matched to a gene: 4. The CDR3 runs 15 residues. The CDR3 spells CASSLERDSNSPLHF. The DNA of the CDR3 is TGTGCCAGCAGCTTAGAGAGGGACAGCAATTCACCCCTCCACTTT.

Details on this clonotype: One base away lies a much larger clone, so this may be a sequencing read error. CDR3 protein: CVSSFKKGTRDQPQHF. CDR3 sequence (DNA): TGTGTCAGCAGCTTCAAAAAGGGGACGCGAGATCAGCCCCAGCATTTT. The chain has TRBV7-8 and TRBJ1-5; D may be TRBD1 (5 bases). The CDR3 has 16 residues. CDR1 and CDR2 (germline): SGHVS, FQNEAQ.

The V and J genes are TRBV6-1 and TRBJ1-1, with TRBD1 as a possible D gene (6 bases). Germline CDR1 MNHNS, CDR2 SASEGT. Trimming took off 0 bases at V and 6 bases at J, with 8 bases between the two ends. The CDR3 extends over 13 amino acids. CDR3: CASSEAGAPEAFF. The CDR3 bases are TGTGCCAGCAGTGAAGCGGGGGCCCCTGAAGCTTTCTTT.

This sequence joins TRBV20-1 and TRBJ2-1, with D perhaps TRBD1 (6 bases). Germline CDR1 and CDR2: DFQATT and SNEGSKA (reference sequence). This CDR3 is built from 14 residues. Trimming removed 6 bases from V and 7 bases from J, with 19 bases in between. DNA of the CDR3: TGCAGTGCCCTTGGGGGCCCCCTACGGAATGAGCAGTTCTTC. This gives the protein CSALGGPLRNEQFF.

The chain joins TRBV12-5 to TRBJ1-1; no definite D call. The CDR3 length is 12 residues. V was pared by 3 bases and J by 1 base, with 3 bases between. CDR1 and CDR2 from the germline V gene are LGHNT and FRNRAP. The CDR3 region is CASGFTNTEAFF. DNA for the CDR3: TGTGCTAGTGGTTTTACGAACACTGAAGCTTTCTTT.

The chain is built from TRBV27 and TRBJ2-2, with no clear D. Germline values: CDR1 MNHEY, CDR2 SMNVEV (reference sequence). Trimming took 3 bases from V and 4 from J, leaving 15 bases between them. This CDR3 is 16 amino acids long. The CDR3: CASSFTVYLSTGELFF. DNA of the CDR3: TGTGCCAGCAGTTTTACAGTTTACTTGAGCACCGGGGAGCTGTTTTTT.

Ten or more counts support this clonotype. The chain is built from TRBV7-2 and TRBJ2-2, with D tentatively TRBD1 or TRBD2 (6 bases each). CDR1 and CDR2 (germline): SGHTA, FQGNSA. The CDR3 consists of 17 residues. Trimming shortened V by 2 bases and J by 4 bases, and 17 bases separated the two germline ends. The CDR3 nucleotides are TGTGCCAGCAGCTTATACGGGGGCACTATTTCCACCGGGGAGCTGTTTTTT. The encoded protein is CASSLYGGTISTGELFF.

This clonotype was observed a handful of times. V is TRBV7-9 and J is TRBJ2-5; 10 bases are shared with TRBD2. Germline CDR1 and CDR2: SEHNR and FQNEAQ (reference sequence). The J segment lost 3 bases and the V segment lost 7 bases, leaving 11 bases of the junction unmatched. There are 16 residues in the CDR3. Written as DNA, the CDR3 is TGTGCCAGCAACCCGTCCACTAGCGGGATTGAAGAGACCCAGTACTTC. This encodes CASNPSTSGIEETQYF. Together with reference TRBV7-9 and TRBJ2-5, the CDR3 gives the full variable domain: DTGVSQNPRHKITKRGQNVTFRCDPISEHNRLYWYRQTLGQGPEFLTYFQNEAQLEKSRLLSDRFSAERPKGSFSTLEIQRTEQGDSAMYLCASNPSTSGIEETQYFGPGTRLLVL.

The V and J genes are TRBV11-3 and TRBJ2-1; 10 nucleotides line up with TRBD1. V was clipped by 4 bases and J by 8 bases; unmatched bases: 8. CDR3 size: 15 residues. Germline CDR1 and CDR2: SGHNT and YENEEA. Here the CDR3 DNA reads TGTGCCAGCAGCTCCTCCGGGACAGGGGTGCATGAGCAGTTCTTC. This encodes CASSSSGTGVHEQFF. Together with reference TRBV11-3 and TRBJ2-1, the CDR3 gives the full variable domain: EAGVVQSPRYKIIEKKQPVAFWCNPISGHNTLYWYLQNLGQGPELLIRYENEEAVDDSQLPKDRFSAERLKGVDSTLKIQPAELGDSAVYLCASSSSGTGVHEQFFGPGTRLTVL.

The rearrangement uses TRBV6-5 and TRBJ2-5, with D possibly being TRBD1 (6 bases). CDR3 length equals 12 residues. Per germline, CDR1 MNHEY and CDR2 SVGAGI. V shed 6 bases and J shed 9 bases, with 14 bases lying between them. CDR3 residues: CASSPDRRPQYF. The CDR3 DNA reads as TGTGCCAGCAGCCCAGACAGGCGGCCCCAGTACTTC.

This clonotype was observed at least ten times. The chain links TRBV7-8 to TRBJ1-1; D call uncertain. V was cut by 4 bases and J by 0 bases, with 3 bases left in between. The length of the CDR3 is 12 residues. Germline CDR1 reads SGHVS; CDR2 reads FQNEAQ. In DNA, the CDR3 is TGTGCCAGCAGCTACTTGAACACTGAAGCTTTCTTT. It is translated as CASSYLNTEAFF.

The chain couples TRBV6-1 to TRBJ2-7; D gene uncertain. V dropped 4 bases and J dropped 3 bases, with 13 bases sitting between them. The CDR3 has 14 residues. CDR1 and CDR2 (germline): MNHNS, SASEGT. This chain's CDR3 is CASSVLAQNYEQYF. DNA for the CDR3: TGTGCCAGCAGTGTTCTGGCTCAGAACTACGAGCAGTACTTC.

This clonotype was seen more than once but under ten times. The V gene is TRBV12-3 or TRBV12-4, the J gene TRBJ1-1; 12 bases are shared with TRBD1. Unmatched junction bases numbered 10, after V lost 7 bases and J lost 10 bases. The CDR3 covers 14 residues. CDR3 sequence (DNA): TGTGCCAGCAAGCTCCGGGACAGGGGGCGAGGAGCTTTCTTT. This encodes CASKLRDRGRGAFF.

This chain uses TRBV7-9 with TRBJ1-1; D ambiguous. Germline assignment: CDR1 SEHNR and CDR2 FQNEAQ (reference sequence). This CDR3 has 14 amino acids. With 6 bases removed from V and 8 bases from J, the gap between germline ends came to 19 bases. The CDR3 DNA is TGTGCCAGCAGTTCCCCCGAGGACCGTGGCGAAGCTTTCTTT. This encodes CASSSPEDRGEAFF. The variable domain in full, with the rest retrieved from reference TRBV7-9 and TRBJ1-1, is DTGVSQNPRHKITKRGQNVTFRCDPISEHNRLYWYRQTLGQGPEFLTYFQNEAQLEKSRLLSDRFSAERPKGSFSTLEIQRTEQGDSAMYLCASSSPEDRGEAFFGQGTRLTVV.

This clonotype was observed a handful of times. CDR3 sequence (DNA): TGTGCCAGCAGTCGACAGGGGAGGGATCAGCCCCAGCATTTT. This translates into CASSRQGRDQPQHF. This chain joins TRBV7-2 and TRBJ1-5; 8 bases are shared with TRBD1. Trimming took 6 bases from V and 5 from J; bases not matched to a gene: 6. The germline CDR1 and CDR2 sequences are SGHTA and FQGNSA. There are 14 residues in the CDR3. Combining the CDR3 with reference TRBV7-2 and TRBJ1-5 gives the whole variable domain GAGVSQSPSNKVTEKGKDVELRCDPISGHTALYWYRQSLGQGLEFLIYFQGNSAPDKSGLPSDRFSAERTGGSVSTLTIQRTQQEDSAVYLCASSRQGRDQPQHFGDGTRLSIL.

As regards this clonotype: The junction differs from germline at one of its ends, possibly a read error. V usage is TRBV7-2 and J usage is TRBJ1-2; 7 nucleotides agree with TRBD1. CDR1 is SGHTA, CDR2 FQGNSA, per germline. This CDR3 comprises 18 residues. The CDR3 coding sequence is TGTGTCAGCAGCTACAAGCTAGGGGGCGCTTTTGCTAACTATGGCTACACCTTC. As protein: CVSSYKLGGAFANYGYTF.

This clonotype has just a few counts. The CDR3 coding sequence is TGTGCCAGCAGCTTAGTTCCGACTAGCGGGGGGACCGCCCCGTACAATGAGCAGTTCTTC. Protein sequence: CASSLVPTSGGTAPYNEQFF. This chain uses TRBV11-2 with TRBJ2-1; 13 positions match TRBD2. The CDR3 totals 20 residues. With V trimmed by 1 base and J by 4 bases, 13 bases remained unmatched. The germline CDR1 and CDR2 sequences are SGHAT and FQNNGV.

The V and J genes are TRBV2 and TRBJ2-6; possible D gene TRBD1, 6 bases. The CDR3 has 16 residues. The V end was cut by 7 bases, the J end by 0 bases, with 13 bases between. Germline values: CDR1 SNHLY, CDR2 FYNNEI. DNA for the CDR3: TGTGCCAGCACCCGGGACATTGACTCTGGGGCCAACGTCCTGACTTTC. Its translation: CASTRDIDSGANVLTF.

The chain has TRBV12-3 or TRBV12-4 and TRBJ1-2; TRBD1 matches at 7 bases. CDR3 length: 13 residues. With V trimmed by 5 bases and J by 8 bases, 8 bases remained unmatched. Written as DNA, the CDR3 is TGTGCCAGCAGTCAACGACAGGGAGGAGGCTACACCTTC. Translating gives CASSQRQGGGYTF.

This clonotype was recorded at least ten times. The CDR3 nucleotides read TGTGCCAGCAGTGTGCATAGCAATCAGCCCCAGCATTTT. Translating it yields CASSVHSNQPQHF. The rearrangement links TRBV6-6 to TRBJ1-5; D gene uncertain. V lost 5 bases and J 0 bases, leaving 5 bases between the germline ends. The CDR3 contains 13 residues. Looked up from germline, CDR1 is MNHNY and CDR2 is SVGAGI (reference sequence).

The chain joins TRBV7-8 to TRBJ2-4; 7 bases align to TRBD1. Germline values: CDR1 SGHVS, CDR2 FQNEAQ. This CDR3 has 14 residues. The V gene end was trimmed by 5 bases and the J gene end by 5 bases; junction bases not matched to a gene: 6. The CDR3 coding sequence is TGTGCCAGCAGCCCAAGGGGGCGCGAAAACATTCAGTACTTC. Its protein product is CASSPRGRENIQYF.

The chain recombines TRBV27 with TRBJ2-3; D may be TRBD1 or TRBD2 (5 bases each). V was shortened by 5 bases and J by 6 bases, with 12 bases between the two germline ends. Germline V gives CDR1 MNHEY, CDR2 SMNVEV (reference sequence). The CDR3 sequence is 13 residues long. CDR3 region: CASSIEGSDTQYF. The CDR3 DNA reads TGTGCCAGCAGTATTGAGGGGAGCGATACGCAGTATTTT.